Listed here are 18 T cell receptor beta chains from one sample, sequenced in a study of siplizumab effects on memory and regulatory T cells. Produced via immunoSEQ multiplex PCR; TCRdb's table is partial and in-frame only. The repertoire includes under 95,000 clones, about 94% of them detected once, and approximately 0.3% sits in the top ten. The specimen sequenced was non-Treg CD4+ T cells sorted from blood. All receptors derive from a human donor in good health.

CDR3 sequence: CASSLGQSSDTQYF. For the CDR3, the DNA is TGCGCCAGCAGCTTGGGGCAGTCCTCGGATACGCAGTATTTT. The V and J genes are TRBV5-1 and TRBJ2-3; D not certain. With 0 bases removed from V and 6 bases from J, the gap between germline ends came to 11 bases. The germline CDR1 and CDR2 sequences are SGHRS and YFSETQ. The CDR3 is made up of 14 amino acids.

The rearrangement links TRBV29-1 to TRBJ2-7, with TRBD2 matching 9 bases. CDR3 size: 16 residues. Germline V gene lookup returns CDR1 SQVTM and CDR2 ANQGSEA. J gave up 6 bases and V 3 bases, and 15 bases lay outside the gene matches. The CDR3 loop reads CSVDGALRGGIREQYF. The CDR3 DNA is TGCAGCGTTGACGGGGCCCTGCGGGGGGGCATTCGCGAGCAGTACTTC.

The chain uses TRBV5-4 and TRBJ1-4; 9 bases are a match to TRBD1. The CDR3 covers 15 residues. Germline loops: CDR1 SGHNT, CDR2 YYREEE (reference sequence). Losses at the gene ends were 0 bases for V and 8 bases for J; bases not matched to a gene: 5. CDR3 sequence: CASSLGTGVREKLFF. In DNA form, the CDR3 reads TGTGCCAGCAGCTTGGGGACAGGGGTTCGGGAAAAACTGTTTTTT.

The chain couples TRBV19 to TRBJ1-6; D is uncertain. Between the trimmed V and J ends, which lost 5 bases and 3 bases, there was a span of 14 bases. This CDR3 comprises 16 residues. CDR1 is LNHDA and CDR2 is SQIVND in the germline V gene (reference sequence). The CDR3 is CASSPEASRYNSPLHF. In DNA form, the CDR3 reads TGTGCCAGTAGTCCCGAGGCCAGCCGCTATAATTCACCCCTCCACTTT.

V gene TRBV5-1 combines with J gene TRBJ1-5, with a possible D match to TRBD1 (6 bases). V lost 3 bases and J lost 2, with 12 bases in between. From germline, CDR1 is SGHRS and CDR2 YFSETQ. The CDR3 is 15 residues long. CDR3 sequence reads: CASSSTGAGNQPQHF. The CDR3 DNA is TGCGCCAGCAGCTCGACGGGGGCTGGCAATCAGCCCCAGCATTTT.

The gene calls are TRBV6-5 and TRBJ1-1; D is unclear. CDR1 is MNHEY and CDR2 is SVGAGI in the germline V gene. This CDR3 comprises 11 residues. Trimming left V 4 bases short and J 3 bases short, with 3 bases between. The CDR3 is CASSLHTEAFF. Here the CDR3 DNA reads TGTGCCAGCAGTTTGCACACTGAAGCTTTCTTT.

The chain has TRBV5-4 and TRBJ1-1; a weak D match, TRBD1 (5 bases). Germline-derived CDR1 and CDR2 are SGHNT and YYREEE (reference sequence). The ends were cut back, 0 bases at V and 0 bases at J, with 6 bases in the middle. CDR3 length equals 14 residues. Written as DNA, the CDR3 is TGTGCCAGCAGCTTGGGGGGCGTGAACACTGAAGCTTTCTTT. It codes for CASSLGGVNTEAFF.

The chain has TRBV12-5 and TRBJ2-3; D unresolved. V was cut by 4 bases and J by 3 bases, with 8 bases left in between. Germline CDR1 is LGHNT and CDR2 is FRNRAP. CDR3 length equals 13 residues. CDR3 sequence (DNA): TGTGCTAGTGGTTCCGGATCGACAGATACGCAGTATTTT. Protein product: CASGSGSTDTQYF.

The chain couples TRBV28 to TRBJ2-7; 7 nucleotides line up with TRBD2. The J segment lost 4 bases and the V segment lost 3 bases, leaving 12 bases of the junction unmatched. Per the germline V gene, CDR1 is MDHEN and CDR2 is SYDVKM. The CDR3 consists of 16 residues. DNA of the CDR3: TGTGCCAGCAGTTTTTTGCCCCAGCGGGGAGGATACGAGCAGTACTTC. The encoded protein is CASSFLPQRGGYEQYF.

This chain uses TRBV27 with TRBJ2-5; 12 bases are a match to TRBD2. This CDR3 region has 17 residues. V lost 3 bases and J lost 4; bases outside the gene matches: 9. Germline V gene sequence: CDR1 MNHEY, CDR2 SMNVEV (reference sequence). CDR3 coding DNA: TGTGCCAGCAGTTTTTCCACGACTAGCGGGAGTCGAGAGACCCAGTACTTC. Translated: CASSFSTTSGSRETQYF.

The gene calls are TRBV7-8 and TRBJ2-7; D may match TRBD1 or TRBD2 (5 bases each). Trimming took off 3 bases at V and 3 bases at J, with 12 bases between the two ends. This CDR3 comprises 14 residues. From germline, CDR1 is SGHVS and CDR2 FQNEAQ. Here the CDR3 reads CASSFRDQLYEQYF. CDR3 DNA sequence: TGTGCCAGCAGCTTCCGGGACCAGCTCTACGAGCAGTACTTC.

This clone came up once. The gene calls are TRBV11-3 and TRBJ2-3; 7 nucleotides align to TRBD1. The germline CDR1 and CDR2 sequences are SGHNT and YENEEA. Trimming removed 5 bases from V and 1 base from J; junction bases left unmatched: 9. CDR3 size: 16 residues. CDR3 loop: CASSPATGQRTDTQYF. CDR3 sequence (DNA): TGTGCCAGCAGCCCTGCTACGGGACAGCGCACAGATACGCAGTATTTT.

This CDR3 reads CASSRAWLQETQYF. The CDR3 DNA is TGCGCCAGCAGCCGGGCGTGGCTACAAGAGACCCAGTACTTC. This chain links TRBV4-1 with TRBJ2-5; D remains unclear. The V gene's germline CDR1 is MGHRA and CDR2 YSYEKL. The CDR3 has 14 residues. Trimming took off 4 bases at V and 2 bases at J, with 11 bases between the two ends.

This clone was seen only once. J is TRBJ2-6 and V is TRBV19, with D perhaps TRBD2 (6 bases). Germline loops: CDR1 LNHDA, CDR2 SQIVND (reference sequence). The CDR3 has 17 amino acids. Trimming took off 0 bases at V and 3 bases at J, with 12 bases between the two ends. The CDR3 sequence is CASSIDLGGVGANVLTF. In DNA form, the CDR3 reads TGTGCCAGTAGTATAGATCTAGGAGGGGTTGGGGCCAACGTCCTGACTTTC.

This rearrangement joins TRBV11-2 to TRBJ2-7; D is uncertain. V lost 7 bases and J lost 1, with 8 bases in between. The CDR3 consists of 12 residues. The V gene's germline CDR1 is SGHAT and CDR2 FQNNGV. This CDR3 is CASTETSYEQYF. DNA of the CDR3: TGTGCCAGCACCGAGACGTCCTACGAGCAGTACTTC.

The CDR3 region is CASSPQGINEKLFF. DNA for the CDR3: TGCGCCAGCAGCCCCCAGGGCATTAATGAAAAACTGTTTTTT. The rearrangement joins TRBV5-1 to TRBJ1-4, with a tentative D call TRBD1 (5 bases). The CDR3 spans 14 residues. V was cut by 4 bases and J by 4 bases, with 11 bases left in between. Germline lookup yields CDR1 SGHRS and CDR2 YFSETQ.

This chain connects TRBV5-1 to TRBJ1-4, with D perhaps matching TRBD1 (5 bases). Germline V gene data show CDR1 as SGHRS and CDR2 as YFSETQ. Trimming cost V 0 bases and J 5 bases, with 11 bases left between them. CDR3 length: 15 residues. Here the CDR3 DNA reads TGCGCCAGCAGCTTGGGCGGGGGACCAAATGAAAAACTGTTTTTT. Its protein is CASSLGGGPNEKLFF. The variable domain in full, with the rest retrieved from reference TRBV5-1 and TRBJ1-4, is KAGVTQTPRYLIKTRGQQVTLSCSPISGHRSVSWYQQTPGQGLQFLFEYFSETQRNKGNFPGRFSGRQFSNSRSEMNVSTLELGDSALYLCASSLGGGPNEKLFFGSGTQLSVL.

The chain links TRBV5-1 to TRBJ2-7; D may be TRBD1 (5 bases). There are 16 residues in the CDR3. CDR1 and CDR2 (germline): SGHRS, YFSETQ. V was trimmed by 5 bases and J by 0 bases, leaving 18 bases between them. CDR3 residues: CASRPRRGESSYEQYF. The CDR3 DNA follows: TGCGCCAGCAGACCCCGTAGGGGCGAGAGCTCCTACGAGCAGTACTTC.